This section outlines one TCR beta chain sequence together with its context. Its antigen remains unknown. The data were obtained in a study of shared clonotypes between healthy human individuals. Findings and caveats of the study: The study generally estimated greater richness for naive than memory subsets. Only a few donors were included, so the genetic and exposure-history diversity represented was limited.

Germline loops: CDR1 MDHEN, CDR2 SYDVKM. CDR3 length: 16 amino acids. V was clipped by 3 bases and J by 5 bases, with 17 bases between them. Assay: immunoSEQ multiplex PCR; the TCRdb copy retains only in-frame clones and omits some. Counted here are 2 million to 2.5 million clones, 93% occurring once; the ten biggest clones make up 0.39%. The TCR sequence derives from a man between 18 and 29 years old in good health. Some clones in this sample may be carry-over from other donors' samples. The J gene is TRBJ1-5, the V gene TRBV28, with D maybe TRBD1 (6 bases). Sequencing used naive CD4+ T cells from PBMCs. Subset here: CD45RA+ positively selected. CDR3 loop: CASSLITGATYQPQHF. The CDR3 nucleotides are TGTGCCAGCAGTTTGATCACGGGGGCCACCTATCAGCCCCAGCATTTT.